This TCR beta chain was sequenced in a study of shared clonotypes between healthy human individuals. Study-wide points: Clonotypes that were shared across a few donors made up 4.5% to 5% of naive CD4 clonotypes.

Remarks on this clone: What it recognizes is unknown.

The table came from immunoSEQ multiplex PCR; TCRdb's copy has only in-frame clones and leaves some out. The sample has approximately 1.4 million clones, 95% to 99% seen once; the top ten hold roughly 0.42%. Sequencing input: naive CD4+ T cells sorted from blood. As to subset: CD45RA+ positively selected. The sequence derives from a young man in good health.

The CDR3 loop reads CASRHSGATETQYF. The CDR3 DNA reads as TGTGCCAGCAGACACTCCGGGGCCACAGAGACCCAGTACTTC. V usage is TRBV25-1 and J usage is TRBJ2-5, with D perhaps assigned TRBD1 or TRBD2 (5 bases each). The V end was cut by 6 bases, the J end by 4 bases, with 15 bases between. CDR3 length: 14 residues. Germline loops: CDR1 MGHDK, CDR2 SYGVNS.